One TCR beta chain is described in this entry. Its antigen is not identified. This sample stems from a study of post-analysis software for immune sequencing data. Study at large: The patients showed relapsing-remitting, secondary progressive and progressive-relapsing multiple sclerosis courses.

Notes on the study in general: Versus controls, multiple sclerosis patients showed significantly lower diversity (normalized Chao1). A few TRBV segments (TRBV5-6, TRBV5-1 and TRBV20-1 among them) occurred more frequently in patients than in controls.

Unique molecular identifiers were carried by the TCR beta cDNA libraries. A single record per CDR3 protein comes from TCRdb applying MiXCR to the PCR reads. The top ten clones hold around 0.56% of a sample with hundreds of thousands of distinct CDR3 sequences, less than 35% of them seen once. V was cut by 3 bases and J by 8 bases, with 14 bases left in between. The CDR3 totals 14 residues. Germline V gives CDR1 LGHDT, CDR2 YNNKEL (reference sequence). The V gene is TRBV3-1, the J gene TRBJ1-5, with D unresolved. This receptor was obtained from a girl aged 10 to 17 with multiple sclerosis. Sequences were obtained from blood. For the CDR3, the DNA is TGTGCCAGCAGCCACTCTTTAGCGGGAAAGCCCCAGCATTTT. This codes for CASSHSLAGKPQHF. The entire variable domain, with the rest obtained from reference TRBV3-1 and TRBJ1-5, is as follows: DTAVSQTPKYLVTQMGNDKSIKCEQNLGHDTMYWYKQDSKKFLKIMFSYNNKELIINETVPNRFSPKSPDKAHLNLHINSLELGDSAVYFCASSHSLAGKPQHFGDGTRLSIL.